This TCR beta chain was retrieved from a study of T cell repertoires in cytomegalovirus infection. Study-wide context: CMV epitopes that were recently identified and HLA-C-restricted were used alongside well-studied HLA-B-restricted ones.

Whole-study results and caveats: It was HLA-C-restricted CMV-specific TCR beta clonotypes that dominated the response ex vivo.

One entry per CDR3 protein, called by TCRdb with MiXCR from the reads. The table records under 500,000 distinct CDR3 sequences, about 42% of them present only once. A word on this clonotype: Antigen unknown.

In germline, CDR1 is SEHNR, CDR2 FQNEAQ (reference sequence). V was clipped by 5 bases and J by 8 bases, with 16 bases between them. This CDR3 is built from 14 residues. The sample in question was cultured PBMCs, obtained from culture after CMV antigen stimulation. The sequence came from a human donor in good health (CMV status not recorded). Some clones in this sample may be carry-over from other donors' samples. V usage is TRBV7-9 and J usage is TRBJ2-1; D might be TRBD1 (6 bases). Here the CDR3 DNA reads TGTGCCAGCAGCCCTAAAGGGGGATTCGATGAGCAGTTCTTC. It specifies CASSPKGGFDEQFF.